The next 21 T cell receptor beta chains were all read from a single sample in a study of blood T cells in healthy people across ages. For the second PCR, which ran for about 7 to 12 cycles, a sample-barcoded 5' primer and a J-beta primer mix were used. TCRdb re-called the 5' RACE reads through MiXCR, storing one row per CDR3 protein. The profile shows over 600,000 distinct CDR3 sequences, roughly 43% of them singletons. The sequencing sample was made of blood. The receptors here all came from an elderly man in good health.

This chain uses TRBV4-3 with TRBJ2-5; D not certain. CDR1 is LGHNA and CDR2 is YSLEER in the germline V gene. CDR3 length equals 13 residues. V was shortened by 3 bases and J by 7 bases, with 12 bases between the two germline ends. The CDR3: CASSHSGVGTQYF. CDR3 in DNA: TGCGCCAGCAGCCACAGTGGGGTCGGGACCCAGTACTTC.

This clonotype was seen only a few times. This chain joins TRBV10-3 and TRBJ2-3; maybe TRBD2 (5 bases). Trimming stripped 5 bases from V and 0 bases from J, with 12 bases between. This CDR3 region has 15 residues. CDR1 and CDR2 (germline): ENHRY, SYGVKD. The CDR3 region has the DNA TGTGCCATCAGTCGGGGAATGACTAGCACAGATACGCAGTATTTT. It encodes CAISRGMTSTDTQYF.

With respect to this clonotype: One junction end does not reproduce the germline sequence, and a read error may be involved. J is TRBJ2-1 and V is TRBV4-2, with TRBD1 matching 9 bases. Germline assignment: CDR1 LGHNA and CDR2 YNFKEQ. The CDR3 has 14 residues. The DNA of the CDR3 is TGTGCCAGCTGCCAGAACAGGGGGCGGGTTGAGCAGTTCTTC. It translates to CASCQNRGRVEQFF.

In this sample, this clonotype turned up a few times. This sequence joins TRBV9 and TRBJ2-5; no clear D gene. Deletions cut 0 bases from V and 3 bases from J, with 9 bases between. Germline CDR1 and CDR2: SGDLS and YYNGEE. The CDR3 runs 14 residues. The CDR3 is CASSVGGLKETQYF. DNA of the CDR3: TGTGCCAGCAGCGTAGGTGGATTAAAAGAGACCCAGTACTTC.

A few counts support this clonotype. CDR3 sequence reads: CASSPSPAGVSYEQYF. The CDR3, as DNA: TGTGCCAGCAGCCCCAGCCCAGCGGGAGTCTCCTACGAGCAGTACTTC. The gene calls are TRBV7-3 and TRBJ2-7, with TRBD2 matching 8 bases. Trimming at V came to 5 bases and at J to 0 bases, leaving 9 bases not matched to a gene. Germline assignment: CDR1 SGHTA and CDR2 FQGTGA. The CDR3 extends over 16 amino acids.

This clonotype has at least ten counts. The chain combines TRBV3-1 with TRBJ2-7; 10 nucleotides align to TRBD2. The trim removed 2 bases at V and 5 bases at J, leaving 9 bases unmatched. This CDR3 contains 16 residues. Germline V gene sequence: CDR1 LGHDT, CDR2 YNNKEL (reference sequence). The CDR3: CASSQPRGTSADEQYF. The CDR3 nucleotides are TGTGCCAGCAGCCAACCACGTGGGACTAGCGCCGACGAGCAGTACTTC.

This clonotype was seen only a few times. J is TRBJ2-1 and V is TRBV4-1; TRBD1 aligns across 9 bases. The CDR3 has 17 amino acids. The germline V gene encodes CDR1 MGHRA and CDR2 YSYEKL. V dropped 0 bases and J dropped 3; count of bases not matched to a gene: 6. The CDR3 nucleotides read TGCGCCAGCAGCCAAGAATCCGGGACAGGGATCTACAATGAGCAGTTCTTC. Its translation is CASSQESGTGIYNEQFF.

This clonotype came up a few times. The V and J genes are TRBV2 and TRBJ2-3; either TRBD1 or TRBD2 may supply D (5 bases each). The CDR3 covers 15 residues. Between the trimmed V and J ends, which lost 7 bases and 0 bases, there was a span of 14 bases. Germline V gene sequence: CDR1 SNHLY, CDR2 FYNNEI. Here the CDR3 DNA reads TGTGCCAGCACCGGGTGGGGGTCGAGCACAGATACGCAGTATTTT. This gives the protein CASTGWGSSTDTQYF.

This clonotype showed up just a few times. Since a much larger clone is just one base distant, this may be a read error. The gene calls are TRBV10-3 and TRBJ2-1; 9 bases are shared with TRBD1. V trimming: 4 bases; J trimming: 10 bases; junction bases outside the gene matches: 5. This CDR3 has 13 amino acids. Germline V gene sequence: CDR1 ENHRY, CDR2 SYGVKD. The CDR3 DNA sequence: TGTGCCATCAGTGGGACAGGGGCCTACGAGCAGTTCTTC. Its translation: CAISGTGAYEQFF.

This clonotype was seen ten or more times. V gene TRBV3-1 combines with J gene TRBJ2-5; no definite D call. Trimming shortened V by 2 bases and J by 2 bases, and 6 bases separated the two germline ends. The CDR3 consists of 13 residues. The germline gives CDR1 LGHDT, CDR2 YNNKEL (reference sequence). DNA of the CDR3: TGTGCCAGCAGCCAACAGGTTCAAGAGACCCAGTACTTC. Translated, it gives CASSQQVQETQYF.

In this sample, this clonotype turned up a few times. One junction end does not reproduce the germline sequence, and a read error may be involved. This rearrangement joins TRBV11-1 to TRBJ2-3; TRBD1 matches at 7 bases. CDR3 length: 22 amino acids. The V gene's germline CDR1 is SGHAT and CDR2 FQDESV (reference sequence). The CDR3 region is CASNLAGLGTANGLSSTDTQYF. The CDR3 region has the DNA TGTGCCAGCAACTTAGCAGGCCTTGGGACAGCAAACGGATTGTCTAGCACAGATACGCAGTATTTT.

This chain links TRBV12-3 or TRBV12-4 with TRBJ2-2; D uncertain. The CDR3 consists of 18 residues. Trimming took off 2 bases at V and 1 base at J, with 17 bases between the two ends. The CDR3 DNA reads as TGTGCCAGCAGTTTATATAGGTTAGGTCTCCGGAACACCGGGGAGCTGTTTTTT. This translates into CASSLYRLGLRNTGELFF.

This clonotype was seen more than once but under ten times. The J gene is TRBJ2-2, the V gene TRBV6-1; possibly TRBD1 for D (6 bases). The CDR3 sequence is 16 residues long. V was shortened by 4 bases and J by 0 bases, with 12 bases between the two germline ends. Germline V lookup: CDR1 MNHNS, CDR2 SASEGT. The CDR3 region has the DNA TGTGCCAGCAGTGTCCTGGACAGCCCGAACACCGGGGAGCTGTTTTTT. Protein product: CASSVLDSPNTGELFF.

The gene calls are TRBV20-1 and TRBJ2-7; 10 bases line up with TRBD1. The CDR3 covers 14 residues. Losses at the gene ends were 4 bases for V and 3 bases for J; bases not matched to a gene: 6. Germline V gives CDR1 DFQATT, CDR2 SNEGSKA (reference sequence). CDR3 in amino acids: CSANPGTGDYEQYF. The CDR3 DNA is TGCAGTGCTAATCCCGGGACAGGGGACTACGAGCAGTACTTC.

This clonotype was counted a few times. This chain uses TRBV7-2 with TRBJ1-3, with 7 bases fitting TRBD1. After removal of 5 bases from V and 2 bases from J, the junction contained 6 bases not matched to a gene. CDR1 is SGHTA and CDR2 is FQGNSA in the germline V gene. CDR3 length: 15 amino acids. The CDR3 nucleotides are TGTGCCAGCAGCCCCAGGACAGGACCTGGAAACACCATATATTTT. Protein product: CASSPRTGPGNTIYF.

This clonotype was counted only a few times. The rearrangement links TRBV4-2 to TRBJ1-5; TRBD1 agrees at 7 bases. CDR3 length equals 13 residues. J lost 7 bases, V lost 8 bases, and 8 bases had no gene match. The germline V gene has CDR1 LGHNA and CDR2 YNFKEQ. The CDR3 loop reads CASSTGVGQPQHF. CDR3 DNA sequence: TGTGCCAGCTCTACAGGGGTCGGCCAGCCCCAGCATTTT.

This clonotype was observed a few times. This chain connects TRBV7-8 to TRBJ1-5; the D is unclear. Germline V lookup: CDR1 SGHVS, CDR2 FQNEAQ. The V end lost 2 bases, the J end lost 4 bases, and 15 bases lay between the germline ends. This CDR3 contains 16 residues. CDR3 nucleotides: TGTGCCAGCAGCTTACGGGCGCTACAGCGGAATCAGCCCCAGCATTTT. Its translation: CASSLRALQRNQPQHF.

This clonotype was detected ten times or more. CDR3 amino acids: CASSQGPPGVDRETQYF. DNA of the CDR3: TGCGCCAGCAGCCAAGGGCCGCCAGGGGTTGACCGGGAGACCCAGTACTTC. J is TRBJ2-5 and V is TRBV4-3; D might be TRBD1 (6 bases). Germline V gene sequence: CDR1 LGHNA, CDR2 YSLEER. The CDR3 sequence is 17 residues long. V was trimmed by 1 base and J by 5 bases, leaving 20 bases between them.

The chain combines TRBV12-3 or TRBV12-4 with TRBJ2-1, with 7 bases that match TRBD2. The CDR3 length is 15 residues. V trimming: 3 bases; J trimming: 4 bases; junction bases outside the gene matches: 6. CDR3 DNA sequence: TGTGCCAGCAGTTTGGGTAGCGGGCCATACAATGAGCAGTTCTTC. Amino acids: CASSLGSGPYNEQFF.

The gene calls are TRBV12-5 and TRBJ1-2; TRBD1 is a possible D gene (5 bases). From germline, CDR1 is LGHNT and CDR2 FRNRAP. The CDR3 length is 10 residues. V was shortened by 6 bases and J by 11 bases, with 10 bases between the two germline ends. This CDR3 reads CASGGTPYTF. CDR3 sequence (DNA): TGTGCTAGTGGGGGGACTCCATACACCTTC.

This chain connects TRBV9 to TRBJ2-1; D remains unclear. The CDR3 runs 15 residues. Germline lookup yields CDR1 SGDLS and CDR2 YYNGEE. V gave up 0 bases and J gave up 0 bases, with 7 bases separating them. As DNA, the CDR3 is TGTGCCAGCAGCGTAGAGGGCGTCTCCTACAATGAGCAGTTCTTC. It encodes CASSVEGVSYNEQFF. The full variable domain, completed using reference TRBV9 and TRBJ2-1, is DSGVTQTPKHLITATGQRVTLRCSPRSGDLSVYWYQQSLDQGLQFLIQYYNGEERAKGNILERFSAQQFPDLHSELNLSSLELGDSALYFCASSVEGVSYNEQFFGPGTRLTVL.